A single sample gave rise to the 23 T cell receptor beta chains below, sequenced in a study of shared clonotypes between healthy human individuals. Method: immunoSEQ multiplex PCR; TCRdb's copy keeps in-frame clones and lacks some. The sample contains about 1.1 million clones, around three quarters of which appear only once. Sequences were obtained from memory CD4+ T cells from PBMCs. The subset is: CD45RA-negative fraction. Receptors originate from a man in his late teens or twenties in good health. Some clones in this sample may be carry-over from other donors' samples.

This sequence joins TRBV5-1 and TRBJ2-5, with 7 bases identical to TRBD2. Trimming took 5 bases from V and 0 from J; bases not matched to a gene: 10. Germline V gives CDR1 SGHRS, CDR2 YFSETQ. The CDR3 is 16 amino acids. The CDR3 spells CASRHGRTSDQETQYF. The CDR3 nucleotides are TGCGCCAGCAGGCATGGCAGAACTAGCGACCAAGAGACCCAGTACTTC.

V usage is TRBV6-1 and J usage is TRBJ1-5, with 9 bases that match TRBD1. The CDR3 spans 15 residues. The germline V gene has CDR1 MNHNS and CDR2 SASEGT. V was clipped by 7 bases and J by 0 bases; unmatched bases: 4. CDR3 DNA sequence: TGTGCCAGCACTAGGGACAGGGCTAGCAATCAGCCCCAGCATTTT. Protein product: CASTRDRASNQPQHF.

The V and J genes are TRBV4-2 and TRBJ2-2; D ambiguous. The CDR3 extends over 15 amino acids. V lost 1 base to trimming and J lost 4 bases, with 10 bases between them. Germline CDR1 reads LGHNA; CDR2 reads YNFKEQ. This CDR3 reads CASSQAVLFTGELFF. DNA of the CDR3: TGTGCCAGCAGCCAAGCCGTCCTGTTCACCGGGGAGCTGTTTTTT.

Note on this clone: Other DNA sequences from this sample encode an identical CDR3 as well. J is TRBJ1-3 and V is TRBV9, with D unresolved. CDR1 and CDR2 from the germline V gene are SGDLS and YYNGEE. This CDR3 has 12 residues. Trimming removed 0 bases from V and 7 bases from J, with 5 bases in between. The CDR3 bases are TGTGCCAGCAGCGTAGGCGGCAACACCATATATTTT. It specifies CASSVGGNTIYF.

This sequence joins TRBV27 and TRBJ2-3, with D hard to call. Trimming removed 3 bases at V and 1 base at J, with 11 bases between. The germline V gene has CDR1 MNHEY and CDR2 SMNVEV (reference sequence). The CDR3 sequence is 15 residues long. The CDR3 DNA follows: TGTGCCAGCAGTTTCTCATTGAGTGGCACAGATACGCAGTATTTT. Protein product: CASSFSLSGTDTQYF.

A note on this clone: This same CDR3 is encoded by further DNA sequences in the sample. The CDR3 reads CASSVRYGGDTQYF. The CDR3 coding sequence is TGTGCCAGCAGCGTACGATACGGGGGCGATACGCAGTATTTT. The genes are TRBV9 and TRBJ2-3; D is possibly TRBD1 or TRBD2 (6 bases each). CDR3 length equals 14 residues. V dropped 1 base and J dropped 6 bases, with 12 bases sitting between them. The V gene's germline CDR1 is SGDLS and CDR2 YYNGEE.

This clone was detected once. Other DNA variants within this sample encode the same CDR3. The chain recombines TRBV6-6 with TRBJ1-2, with D unclear. The CDR3 is 12 residues long. The germline gives CDR1 MNHNY, CDR2 SVGAGI (reference sequence). V dropped 4 bases and J dropped 4 bases, with 7 bases sitting between them. The CDR3 DNA sequence: TGTGCCAGCAGTTCAGGCAGCTATGGCTACACCTTC. Amino acids: CASSSGSYGYTF.

The gene calls are TRBV14 and TRBJ1-5, with a tentative D call TRBD1 (5 bases). This CDR3 contains 14 residues. Germline CDR1 SGHDN, CDR2 FVKESK. Trimming pared 6 bases from V and 5 bases from J, leaving 14 bases between. The CDR3 here is CASRDKGFDQPQHF. CDR3 DNA sequence: TGTGCCAGCAGGGACAAGGGGTTCGATCAGCCCCAGCATTTT.

About this clone: It may be a read error: a sequence one base away is much more abundant. Other DNA sequences within the sample encode an identical CDR3. The chain recombines TRBV7-9 with TRBJ1-5, with unresolved D. The germline V gene has CDR1 SEHNR and CDR2 FQNEAQ (reference sequence). V was pared by 1 base and J by 6 bases, with 4 bases between. This CDR3 is 12 amino acids long. The CDR3 loop is CASSLGGQPQHF. The CDR3 region has the DNA TGTGCCAGCAGCTTAGGGGGTCAGCCCCAGCATTTT.

A note on this clone: Other DNA sequences of this sample code for an identical CDR3. V gene TRBV11-2 combines with J gene TRBJ1-3; 7 bases line up with TRBD1. Per germline, CDR1 SGHAT and CDR2 FQNNGV. The CDR3 spans 12 residues. J was trimmed by 7 bases and V by 5 bases; bases with no gene match: 2. CDR3 nucleotide sequence: TGTGCCAGCAGCCCGACAGGGAACACCATATATTTT. This encodes CASSPTGNTIYF. The whole variable domain, filled in from reference TRBV11-2 and TRBJ1-3, reads EAGVAQSPRYKIIEKRQSVAFWCNPISGHATLYWYQQILGQGPKLLIQFQNNGVVDDSQLPKDRFSAERLKGVDSTLKIQPAKLEDSAVYLCASSPTGNTIYFGEGSWLTVV.

V and J are TRBV7-9 and TRBJ2-1, with a tentative D call TRBD2 (6 bases). CDR3 size: 15 residues. Germline loops: CDR1 SEHNR, CDR2 FQNEAQ (reference sequence). V lost 5 bases and J 12 bases, leaving 23 bases between the germline ends. CDR3 sequence reads: CASSPRVVSPGVQFF. The CDR3 DNA reads as TGTGCCAGCAGCCCAAGAGTTGTCTCCCCGGGGGTGCAGTTCTTC.

The chain combines TRBV5-4 with TRBJ2-2, with 9 bases lining up with TRBD2. Unmatched junction bases numbered 3, after V lost 2 bases and J lost 4 bases. CDR3 size: 15 residues. Germline V gene lookup returns CDR1 SGHNT and CDR2 YYREEE (reference sequence). The CDR3 DNA sequence: TGTGCCAGCAGCTTAGGTAGCGGGAGCACCGGGGAGCTGTTTTTT. This encodes CASSLGSGSTGELFF.

Details on this clone: A much larger clone differs by one base, so this may be a read error. Other DNA sequences within the sample encode an identical CDR3. This chain connects TRBV14 to TRBJ2-7, with D maybe TRBD1 (6 bases). V gave up 4 bases and J gave up 4 bases, with 8 bases separating them. Germline assignment: CDR1 SGHDN and CDR2 FVKESK. This CDR3 contains 12 residues. The CDR3 DNA reads TGTGCCAGCAGCCCACAGGGTTACGAGCAGTACTTC. Its translation is CASSPQGYEQYF.

Only a few counts were recorded for this clone. The rearrangement joins TRBV6-5 to TRBJ1-2; D gene unclear. The germline V gene encodes CDR1 MNHEY and CDR2 SVGAGI. Deletions cut 5 bases from V and 2 bases from J, with 6 bases between. The CDR3 is made up of 12 amino acids. The CDR3 bases are TGTGCCAGCAGTCCGCGCAACTATGGCTACACCTTC. It specifies CASSPRNYGYTF.

Only one count was recorded for this clone. The chain has TRBV11-3 and TRBJ2-4; 7 bases map to TRBD2. The germline gives CDR1 SGHNT, CDR2 YENEEA. The CDR3 consists of 16 residues. Losses at the gene ends were 5 bases for V and 1 base for J; bases not matched to a gene: 8. The CDR3 region is CASSPWGGEAKNIQYF. In DNA, the CDR3 is TGTGCCAGCAGCCCCTGGGGGGGAGAGGCCAAAAACATTCAGTACTTC.

The chain has TRBV5-1 and TRBJ1-2, with D perhaps TRBD1 (5 bases). Looked up from germline, CDR1 is SGHRS and CDR2 is YFSETQ. V was shortened by 0 bases and J by 4 bases, with 16 bases between the two germline ends. The CDR3 runs 16 residues. For the CDR3, the DNA is TGCGCCAGCAGCTTGGTGACAGAAAACTTAATCTATGGCTACACCTTC. As protein: CASSLVTENLIYGYTF.

Points on this clone: Other DNA sequences within the sample encode an identical CDR3. The genes are TRBV18 and TRBJ2-7; 11 bases match TRBD1. CDR1 and CDR2 (germline): KGHSH, LQKENI. The length of the CDR3 is 14 residues. The V gene end was trimmed by 5 bases and the J gene end by 3 bases; junction bases not matched to a gene: 3. The CDR3 region is CASSSGTGGYEQYF. CDR3 bases: TGTGCCAGCTCATCCGGGACAGGGGGCTACGAGCAGTACTTC.

This clone was counted many times. The chain carries TRBV7-9 and TRBJ1-1, with D possibly matching TRBD1 (5 bases). CDR3 length: 14 amino acids. Trimming removed 5 bases from V and 4 bases from J, with 14 bases in between. Germline lookup yields CDR1 SEHNR and CDR2 FQNEAQ (reference sequence). The CDR3 is CASSDQGVGTEAFF. CDR3 DNA: TGTGCCAGCAGCGACCAGGGAGTCGGCACTGAAGCTTTCTTT.

This chain connects TRBV7-9 to TRBJ2-7, with 13 positions matching TRBD2. Germline lookup yields CDR1 SEHNR and CDR2 FQNEAQ (reference sequence). V gave up 3 bases and J gave up 0 bases; unmatched junction bases: 8. The CDR3 is 18 amino acids. The CDR3 DNA follows: TGTGCCAGCAGCTTTACGACTAGCGGGAGGCCCCACTCCTACGAGCAGTACTTC. Its protein product is CASSFTTSGRPHSYEQYF.

V and J are TRBV4-3 and TRBJ1-1, with 7 bases that match TRBD1. J lost 1 base, V lost 2 bases, and 1 base had no gene match. There are 14 residues in the CDR3. Looked up from germline, CDR1 is LGHNA and CDR2 is YSLEER. The CDR3 here is CASSQQGGNTEAFF. CDR3 bases: TGCGCCAGCAGCCAACAGGGGGGGAACACTGAAGCTTTCTTT.

The chain couples TRBV5-1 to TRBJ2-3; D is tentatively TRBD1 or TRBD2 (5 bases each). Per the germline V gene, CDR1 is SGHRS and CDR2 is YFSETQ. This CDR3 has 14 residues. V was clipped by 1 base and J by 5 bases, with 11 bases between them. The CDR3 nucleotides are TGCGCCAGCAGCTTGAAGGGACGAAGAGATACGCAGTATTTT. It encodes CASSLKGRRDTQYF.

The table lists this clone with a few counts. The CDR3 DNA reads TGTGCCAGCTCGAACAGACCCTATAGCAATCAGCCCCAGCATTTT. Protein product: CASSNRPYSNQPQHF. The rearrangement links TRBV28 to TRBJ1-5; unclear D gene. From germline, CDR1 is MDHEN and CDR2 SYDVKM. Between the trimmed V and J ends, which lost 8 bases and 0 bases, there was a span of 14 bases. The CDR3 covers 15 residues.

Remarks on this clone: The same CDR3 is also encoded by other DNA sequences in this sample. The chain carries TRBV29-1 and TRBJ1-1; D is unresolved. The germline V gene has CDR1 SQVTM and CDR2 ANQGSEA. The V end was cut by 4 bases, the J end by 0 bases, with 6 bases between. CDR3 size: 12 residues. The DNA of the CDR3 is TGCAGCGTTGGCAGGATGAACACTGAAGCTTTCTTT. It yields the protein CSVGRMNTEAFF.